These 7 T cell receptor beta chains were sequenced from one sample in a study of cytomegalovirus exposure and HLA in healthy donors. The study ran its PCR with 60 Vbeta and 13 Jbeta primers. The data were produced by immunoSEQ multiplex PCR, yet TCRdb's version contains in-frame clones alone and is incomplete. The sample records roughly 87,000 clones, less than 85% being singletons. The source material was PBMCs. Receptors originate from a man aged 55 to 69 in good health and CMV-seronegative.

The CDR3 loop is CAWSVGTSGIHGELFF. The CDR3 bases are TGTGCCTGGAGTGTTGGGACTAGCGGGATCCACGGGGAGCTGTTTTTT. The V call is TRBV30, the J call TRBJ2-2; 13 nucleotides agree with TRBD2. This CDR3 is 16 amino acids long. J gave up 7 bases and V 0 bases, and 5 bases lay outside the gene matches. Germline loops: CDR1 GTSNPN, CDR2 SVGIG (reference sequence).

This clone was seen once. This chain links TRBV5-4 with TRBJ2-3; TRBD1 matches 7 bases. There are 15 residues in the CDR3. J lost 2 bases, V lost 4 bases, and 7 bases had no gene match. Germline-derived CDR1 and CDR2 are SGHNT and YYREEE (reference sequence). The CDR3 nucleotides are TGTGCCAGCAGCCCTTCAGGGGGTTTCACAGATACGCAGTATTTT. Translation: CASSPSGGFTDTQYF.

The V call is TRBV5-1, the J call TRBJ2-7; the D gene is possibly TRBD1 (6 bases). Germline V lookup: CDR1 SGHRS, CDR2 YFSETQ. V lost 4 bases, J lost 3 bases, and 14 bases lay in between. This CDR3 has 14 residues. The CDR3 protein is CASSGGGGSYEQYF. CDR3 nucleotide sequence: TGCGCCAGCAGCGGGGGCGGAGGCAGCTACGAGCAGTACTTC. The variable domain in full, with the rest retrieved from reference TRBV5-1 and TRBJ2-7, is KAGVTQTPRYLIKTRGQQVTLSCSPISGHRSVSWYQQTPGQGLQFLFEYFSETQRNKGNFPGRFSGRQFSNSRSEMNVSTLELGDSALYLCASSGGGGSYEQYFGPGTRLTVT.

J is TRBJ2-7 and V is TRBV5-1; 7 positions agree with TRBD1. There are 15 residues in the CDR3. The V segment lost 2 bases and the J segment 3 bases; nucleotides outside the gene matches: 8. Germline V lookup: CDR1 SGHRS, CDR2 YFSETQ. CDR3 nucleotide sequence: TGCGCCAGCAGCTTCGACCCTCAGGGGGACTACGAGCAGTACTTC. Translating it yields CASSFDPQGDYEQYF.

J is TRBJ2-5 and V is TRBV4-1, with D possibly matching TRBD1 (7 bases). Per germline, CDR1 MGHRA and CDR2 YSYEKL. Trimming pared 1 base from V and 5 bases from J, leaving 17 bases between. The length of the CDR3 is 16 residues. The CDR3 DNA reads TGCGCCAGCAGCCAAGTTAGGGGGCCCGGAGGGGAGACCCAGTACTTC. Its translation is CASSQVRGPGGETQYF.

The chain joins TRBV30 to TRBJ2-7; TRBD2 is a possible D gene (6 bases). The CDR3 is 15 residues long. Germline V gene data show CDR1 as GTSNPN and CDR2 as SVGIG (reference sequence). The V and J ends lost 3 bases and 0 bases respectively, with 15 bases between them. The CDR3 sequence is CAWRVSGIGSYEQYF. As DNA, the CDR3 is TGTGCCTGGAGGGTTAGCGGCATAGGCTCCTACGAGCAGTACTTC.

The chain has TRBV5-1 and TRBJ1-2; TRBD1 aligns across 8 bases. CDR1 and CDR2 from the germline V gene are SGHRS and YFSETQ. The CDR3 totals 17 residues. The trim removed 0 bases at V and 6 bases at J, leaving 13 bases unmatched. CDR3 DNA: TGCGCCAGCAGCTTGGTTGGGACAGGAACTATTAGCGATGGCTACACCTTC. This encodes CASSLVGTGTISDGYTF.